This is a list of T cell receptor beta chains from one sample in a study of identical twins. TCRdb itself ran the 5' RACE reads through MiXCR, one entry per CDR3 protein. The sample records roughly 350,000 distinct CDR3 sequences, around an eighth being singletons. These data were likewise used in another study, on yellow fever vaccine responses in identical twins.

The sequencing sample was made of CD8+ T cells sorted from blood. These receptors all come from a woman between 18 and 29 years old in good health. The CDR3 runs from the conserved cysteine through the conserved F or W. D genes are given only for firm matches. The size field is filled for only some rows; it gives once, few, many or a size class.

>TRBV5-5|-|TRBJ2-7|few
CASSLIGSGAYEQYF
TGTGCCAGCAGCTTGATTGGGAGTGGGGCCTACGAGCAGTACTTC
>TRBV7-8|-|TRBJ2-2|-
CASSARDSVYTGELFF
TGTGCCAGCAGCGCCCGAGACAGCGTATACACCGGGGAGCTGTTTTTT
>TRBV6-2/TRBV6-3|-|TRBJ2-2|-
CASSWGEATGELFF
TGTGCCAGCAGTTGGGGAGAAGCCACCGGGGAGCTGTTTTTT
>TRBV15|-|TRBJ2-1|-
CATSRTRNPTSFGNEQFF
TGTGCCACCAGCAGAACCAGGAACCCGACTAGTTTCGGAAATGAGCAGTTCTTC
>TRBV27|-|TRBJ2-1|few
CASSSGGARDEQFF
TGTGCCAGCAGTTCTGGCGGGGCTAGGGATGAGCAGTTCTTC
>TRBV27|-|TRBJ2-1|-
CASREGLGIGDNEQFF
TGTGCCAGCAGAGAGGGACTCGGGATCGGAGACAATGAGCAGTTCTTC
>TRBV7-9|-|TRBJ2-7|-
CASSFGDRAYEQYF
TGTGCCAGCAGCTTTGGTGACAGAGCCTACGAGCAGTACTTC
>TRBV4-1|-|TRBJ1-2|few
CASTPSRTEDYGYTF
TGCGCCAGCACCCCCAGCAGGACGGAAGACTATGGCTACACCTTC
>TRBV5-1|-|TRBJ1-1|few
CASSSISVDTNTEAFF
TGCGCCAGCAGTTCAATTTCGGTGGACACGAACACTGAAGCTTTCTTT
>TRBV29-1|TRBD1|TRBJ1-1|many
CSAFTGQGLNAEAFF
TGCAGCGCGTTTACGGGACAGGGGCTGAACGCTGAAGCTTTCTTT
>TRBV20-1|-|TRBJ1-1|many
CTGAGGTTTEAFF
TGCACCGGGGCAGGAGGAACGACCACTGAAGCTTTCTTT
>TRBV20-1|TRBD2|TRBJ2-1|few
CSADGLAAMTAYNEQFF
TGCAGTGCGGACGGACTAGCGGCCATGACCGCCTACAATGAGCAGTTCTTC
>TRBV9|TRBD1|TRBJ2-2|-
CASSVGGTATVRNTGELFF
TGTGCCAGCAGCGTAGGGGGGACAGCCACTGTTCGGAACACCGGGGAGCTGTTTTTT
>TRBV20-1|-|TRBJ2-7|few
CSAIRESYEQYF
TGCAGTGCCATTAGGGAAAGCTACGAGCAGTACTTC
>TRBV24-1|TRBD1|TRBJ2-2|few
CATSDFRQGTTGELFF
TGTGCCACCAGTGATTTCCGACAGGGTACCACCGGGGAGCTGTTTTTT
>TRBV20-1|-|TRBJ2-7|-
CSARDGERAYEQYF
TGCAGTGCTAGAGATGGGGAGCGCGCCTACGAGCAGTACTTC
>TRBV20-1|-|TRBJ2-2|-
CSARDTGISNGELFF
TGCAGTGCTAGAGATACTGGCATCTCCAACGGGGAGCTGTTTTTT
>TRBV12-3/TRBV12-4|-|TRBJ2-1|-
CASSLGTPAYNEQFF
TGTGCCAGCAGTTTAGGTACTCCTGCCTACAATGAGCAGTTCTTC
>TRBV7-3|TRBD2|TRBJ2-1|-
CTCSYPSATSGRLYEQFF
TGTACCTGCAGTTACCCATCAGCCACTAGCGGGAGGTTGTATGAGCAGTTCTTC
>TRBV7-9|-|TRBJ1-2|few
CASTPFLAGALDGYTF
TGTGCCAGCACCCCTTTCCTAGCGGGGGCGCTGGATGGCTACACCTTC
>TRBV20-1|TRBD2|TRBJ2-7|few
CSARGTRPGEQYF
TGCAGTGCTAGAGGGACTAGGCCAGGCGAGCAGTACTTC
>TRBV7-3|TRBD1|TRBJ2-1|few
CASSYGTGVYNEQFF
TGTGCCAGCAGCTACGGGACAGGGGTGTACAATGAGCAGTTCTTC
>TRBV4-1|-|TRBJ2-7|few
CASSHGLVGDSTYEQYF
TGCGCCAGCAGCCATGGTCTTGTTGGGGATTCGACCTACGAGCAGTACTTC
>TRBV7-9|-|TRBJ2-1|few
CASSTLASEVNNEQFF
TGTGCCAGCAGTACTCTAGCGTCCGAGGTGAACAATGAGCAGTTCTTC
>TRBV4-1|TRBD1|TRBJ2-4|few
CASSQNRGVDIQYF
TGCGCCAGCAGCCAAAACAGGGGGGTGGACATTCAGTACTTC
>TRBV5-1|-|TRBJ2-1|few
CASSRRGRSGANEQFF
TGCGCCAGCAGCCGCAGGGGACGCTCCGGGGCCAATGAGCAGTTCTTC
>TRBV12-3/TRBV12-4|TRBD2|TRBJ2-5|-
CASSGLVKVLETQYF
TGTGCCAGCAGTGGACTAGTCAAGGTCTTAGAGACCCAGTACTTC
>TRBV7-9|TRBD2|TRBJ2-5|few
CASSPPGLAGQETQYF
TGTGCCAGCAGCCCCCCGGGACTAGCGGGTCAAGAGACCCAGTACTTC
>TRBV7-9|TRBD1|TRBJ1-2|many
CASSPTGNGYTF
TGTGCCAGCAGCCCGACAGGGAATGGCTACACCTTC
>TRBV9|-|TRBJ1-5|-
CASSVGVDQPQHF
TGTGCCAGCAGCGTAGGGGTTGATCAGCCCCAGCATTTT
>TRBV5-1|TRBD2|TRBJ2-3|few
CASSLTSGGAESTDTQYF
TGCGCCAGCAGCTTGACTAGCGGGGGGGCCGAGAGCACAGATACGCAGTATTTT